The 11 T cell receptor beta chains presented below share a single source sample, sequenced in a study of response to subunit inactivated influenza vaccine (dated 2018 in TCRdb). The library was built by means of RT-PCR. The sequencer was an Illumina HiSeq 2500. TCRdb took the public reads, trimmed them with fastp at Q25, ran MiXCR for clone calling and kept in-frame beta chains. Each CDR3 protein appears once, grouped with its most common genes and DNA. The sample table contains hundreds of thousands of distinct CDR3 sequences; only one count was recorded for more than 15% of them. The ten largest clones add up to 11% of the sample. This sample comprised PBMCs from blood, obtained less than 13 days after vaccination. Receptors were obtained from a man in his fifties who received an inactivated influenza vaccine. Donor details come from another sample of the same person, matched by shared clones.

This chain joins TRBV20-1 and TRBJ2-5, with 11 bases fitting TRBD2. CDR3 length equals 14 residues. V shed 6 bases, J shed 4 bases, and the junction held 7 bases outside the gene matches. Looked up from germline, CDR1 is DFQATT and CDR2 is SNEGSKA (reference sequence). The CDR3: CSATSGELGETQYF. The CDR3 DNA reads as TGCAGTGCGACTAGCGGGGAGCTGGGAGAGACCCAGTACTTC.

This clonotype was counted between two and nine times. The chain couples TRBV7-9 to TRBJ2-1; D unresolved. V was pared by 0 bases and J by 9 bases, with 9 bases between. CDR3 length: 13 residues. Germline CDR1 reads SEHNR; CDR2 reads FQNEAQ (reference sequence). The CDR3, as DNA: TGTGCCAGCAGCTTAGCGTCCCTCAGTGAGCAGTTCTTC. As protein: CASSLASLSEQFF.

This clonotype was recorded many times. The chain uses TRBV5-1 and TRBJ2-1; TRBD1 matches 9 bases. This CDR3 comprises 15 residues. Per germline, CDR1 SGHRS and CDR2 YFSETQ. The V segment lost 4 bases and the J segment 2 bases; nucleotides outside the gene matches: 4. The CDR3 protein is CASSPQGAAYNEQFF. The CDR3 DNA follows: TGCGCCAGCAGCCCACAGGGGGCCGCCTACAATGAGCAGTTCTTC.

This clonotype was seen a handful of times. The chain uses TRBV20-1 and TRBJ2-1; maybe TRBD2 (6 bases). The CDR3 extends over 14 amino acids. Between the trimmed V and J ends, which lost 5 bases and 6 bases, there was a span of 17 bases. Germline V gene data show CDR1 as DFQATT and CDR2 as SNEGSKA (reference sequence). This CDR3 reads CSAQPGLQINEQFF. CDR3 bases: TGCAGTGCTCAGCCGGGACTTCAAATCAATGAGCAGTTCTTC.

The chain carries TRBV3-1 and TRBJ2-1; D is unclear. Germline V gene lookup returns CDR1 LGHDT and CDR2 YNNKEL (reference sequence). V was trimmed by 0 bases and J by 14 bases, leaving 11 bases between them. The CDR3 runs to 12 residues. DNA of the CDR3: TGTGCCAGCAGCCAAGATTTGACCCTAAAGTTCTTC. It yields the protein CASSQDLTLKFF.

This clonotype showed up just a few times. The rearrangement links TRBV4-2 to TRBJ1-1; 7 bases fit TRBD1. This CDR3 has 17 residues. CDR1 LGHNA and CDR2 YNFKEQ come from the germline V gene. J lost 1 base, V lost 4 bases, and 12 bases had no gene match. The CDR3 loop is CASSLGGHRTGNTEAFF. CDR3 sequence (DNA): TGTGCCAGCAGCCTAGGGGGTCACCGGACAGGGAACACTGAAGCTTTCTTT.

There are a few counts of this clonotype. J is TRBJ1-2 and V is TRBV7-8; D is uncertain. The V gene's germline CDR1 is SGHVS and CDR2 FQNEAQ. The CDR3 spans 14 residues. V shed 1 base and J shed 5 bases, with 11 bases lying between them. CDR3 sequence (DNA): TGTGCCAGCAGCTTAGTGCCGGCCTATTATGGCTACACCTTC. Amino acid sequence: CASSLVPAYYGYTF.

This clonotype was observed a handful of times. The chain employs TRBV12-3 or TRBV12-4 and TRBJ1-1, with a weak D call TRBD1 (5 bases). Trimming cost V 6 bases and J 0 bases, with 11 bases left between them. The length of the CDR3 is 14 residues. The CDR3: CASRKGVVNTEAFF. The DNA of the CDR3 is TGTGCCAGCAGGAAAGGGGTCGTGAACACTGAAGCTTTCTTT.

This clonotype was picked up a small number of times. The chain links TRBV7-2 to TRBJ1-6, with D unclear. The CDR3 length is 12 residues. Germline CDR1 SGHTA, CDR2 FQGNSA. V lost 5 bases and J lost 13, with 12 bases in between. CDR3 sequence: CASSDPGVPLHF. As DNA, the CDR3 is TGTGCCAGCAGCGATCCCGGTGTGCCCCTCCACTTT.

V gene TRBV5-1 combines with J gene TRBJ1-6; possibly TRBD1 for D (6 bases). Trimming pared 2 bases from V and 7 bases from J, leaving 19 bases between. This CDR3 is 17 amino acids long. From germline, CDR1 is SGHRS and CDR2 YFSETQ. In nucleotides, the CDR3 is TGCGCCAGCAGCTTAATCCCCGGGACAACGGGGAATTCACCCCTCCACTTT. It codes for CASSLIPGTTGNSPLHF.

There are a few counts of this clonotype. CDR3 DNA sequence: TGTGCCACCAGCAGGTGGCGGGAGAACAATGAGCAGTTCTTC. Translated: CATSRWRENNEQFF. V and J are TRBV15 and TRBJ2-1, with 7 bases that match TRBD2. After removal of 3 bases from V and 5 bases from J, the junction contained 4 bases not matched to a gene. There are 14 residues in the CDR3. Germline-derived CDR1 and CDR2 are LNHNV and YYDKDF (reference sequence). Variable domain in full (rest from reference TRBV15 and TRBJ2-1): DAMVIQNPRYQVTQFGKPVTLSCSQTLNHNVMYWYQQKSSQAPKLLFHYYDKDFNNEADTPDNFQSRRPNTSFCFLDIRSPGLGDTAMYLCATSRWRENNEQFFGPGTRLTVL.